Included here is one TCR beta chain sequence, with context. Clones were sequenced by immunoSEQ multiplex PCR, and TCRdb holds only the in-frame ones, with some missing. This repertoire shows over 110,000 clones, about 87% found once; its top ten account for around 26%. The data belong to a study of blood T cell repertoires in COVID-19. V lost 5 bases and J 2 bases, leaving 6 bases between the germline ends. The CDR3 totals 13 residues. CDR1 SGHTA and CDR2 FQGTGA come from the germline V gene. Sequencing was performed on peripheral blood. The rearrangement links TRBV7-3 to TRBJ2-2; D remains unclear. This TCR was recovered from a human donor in a cohort sampled during active COVID-19. CDR3 sequence reads: CASSRGNTGELFF. CDR3 nucleotide sequence: TGTGCCAGCAGCCGAGGAAACACCGGGGAGCTGTTTTTT.